The 30 T cell receptor beta chains listed next were all sequenced from one sample in a study of T cell responses to AZD1222 COVID-19 vaccine. Sequenced by immunoSEQ multiplex PCR; TCRdb stores in-frame clones only, minus some. The sample holds 180,000 or so clones, around nine tenths seen once. The starting material was peripheral blood, obtained 28 days after the second AZD1222 dose. Receptor source: an adult who received the AZD1222 COVID-19 vaccine.

The chain is built from TRBV5-4 and TRBJ2-1; a weak D match, TRBD2 (6 bases). Per the germline V gene, CDR1 is SGHNT and CDR2 is YYREEE (reference sequence). Between the trimmed V and J ends, which lost 6 bases and 6 bases, there was a span of 16 bases. The CDR3 length is 14 residues. The CDR3: CASKSGGTRNEQFF. The CDR3 nucleotides read TGTGCCAGCAAATCTGGGGGGACTCGCAATGAGCAGTTCTTC.

The chain recombines TRBV29-1 with TRBJ2-3, with TRBD2 matching 12 bases. Losses at the gene ends were 5 bases for V and 6 bases for J; bases not matched to a gene: 6. Germline loops: CDR1 SQVTM, CDR2 ANQGSEA. The CDR3 covers 14 residues. The DNA of the CDR3 is TGCAGCGTTCGACTAGCGGGAGTGGTGGATACGCAGTATTTT. Translated, it gives CSVRLAGVVDTQYF.

The chain recombines TRBV28 with TRBJ1-4, with a possible D match to TRBD1 (5 bases). The CDR3 extends over 13 amino acids. Germline V gives CDR1 MDHEN, CDR2 SYDVKM. V was shortened by 8 bases and J by 7 bases, with 14 bases between the two germline ends. The CDR3: CASRITGGEKLFF. In DNA form, the CDR3 reads TGTGCCAGCCGAATAACGGGGGGTGAAAAACTGTTTTTT.

The V call is TRBV27, the J call TRBJ2-7; possible D gene TRBD1, 6 bases. Germline loops: CDR1 MNHEY, CDR2 SMNVEV (reference sequence). CDR3 length: 12 amino acids. V lost 6 bases to trimming and J lost 9 bases, with 15 bases between them. The DNA of the CDR3 is TGTGCCAGCAGCACCGGGACACTGTCGCAGTACTTC. This translates into CASSTGTLSQYF.

DNA for the CDR3: TGTGCCAGCCTGACTAGCGGGACTTACGAGCAGTACTTC. This gives the protein CASLTSGTYEQYF. The rearrangement links TRBV28 to TRBJ2-7; 11 bases are a match to TRBD2. The germline CDR1 and CDR2 sequences are MDHEN and SYDVKM. There are 13 residues in the CDR3. J gave up 4 bases and V 8 bases, and 4 bases lay outside the gene matches.

This chain links TRBV7-2 with TRBJ2-3, with D possibly TRBD2 on 5 matching bases. The germline V gene encodes CDR1 SGHTA and CDR2 FQGNSA. Trimming took off 1 base at V and 11 bases at J, with 22 bases between the two ends. The CDR3 is 16 amino acids. CDR3 in amino acids: CASSLVGEAPTGKQYF. DNA of the CDR3: TGTGCCAGCAGCTTAGTCGGGGAAGCCCCAACGGGGAAGCAGTATTTT.

The chain links TRBV19 to TRBJ1-5; 7 bases agree with TRBD1. The V gene end was trimmed by 6 bases and the J gene end by 1 base; junction bases not matched to a gene: 9. Germline V CDR1 and CDR2: LNHDA, SQIVND (reference sequence). The CDR3 has 16 amino acids. CDR3 sequence: CASRTTGEGSNQPQHF. As DNA, the CDR3 is TGTGCCAGTAGGACCACAGGGGAGGGGAGCAATCAGCCCCAGCATTTT.

The genes are TRBV7-2 and TRBJ2-5; D is ambiguous. Between the trimmed V and J ends, which lost 5 bases and 7 bases, there was a span of 17 bases. Germline CDR1 and CDR2: SGHTA and FQGNSA. The CDR3 is 14 amino acids. The CDR3 DNA is TGTGCCAGCAGCATCCTGGTGGCAAGGGCGACCCAGTACTTC. Amino acids: CASSILVARATQYF.

With respect to this clone: The sample has other DNA sequences that encode this CDR3 too. V is TRBV5-4 and J is TRBJ2-7; TRBD2 agrees at 11 bases. The CDR3 contains 15 residues. Trimming removed 0 bases from V and 2 bases from J; junction bases left unmatched: 1. Germline-derived CDR1 and CDR2 are SGHNT and YYREEE (reference sequence). CDR3 nucleotides: TGTGCCAGCAGCTTGGGACTAGCGGGAACCTACGAGCAGTACTTC. It encodes CASSLGLAGTYEQYF.

This CDR3 is CASRSGGSVQPQHF. DNA for the CDR3: TGTGCCAGCAGATCAGGAGGGTCCGTTCAGCCCCAGCATTTT. The V gene is TRBV27, the J gene TRBJ1-5; D unclear. The CDR3 extends over 14 amino acids. The ends were cut back, 6 bases at V and 6 bases at J, with 15 bases in the middle. Germline V gene data show CDR1 as MNHEY and CDR2 as SMNVEV (reference sequence).

For this clone: Mismatch with germline at one junction end may stem from a read error. J is TRBJ2-7 and V is TRBV7-7, with a possible D match to TRBD1 (6 bases). The V gene's germline CDR1 is SSHAT and CDR2 FNYEAQ (reference sequence). The CDR3 runs to 13 residues. This CDR3 is CASSRDTRNIQYF. CDR3 coding DNA: TGTGCTAGCAGCCGGGACACGAGGAATATTCAGTACTTC.

This rearrangement joins TRBV6-5 to TRBJ2-7; no clear D. Germline V CDR1 and CDR2: MNHEY, SVGAGI. The CDR3 runs 11 residues. Trimming removed 3 bases from V and 6 bases from J, with 6 bases in between. In nucleotides, the CDR3 is TGTGCCAGCAGTTATAGCTTCGAGCAGTACTTC. As protein: CASSYSFEQYF.

V is TRBV28 and J is TRBJ2-1; D may be TRBD2 (5 bases). Deletions cut 7 bases from V and 6 bases from J, with 16 bases between. The CDR3 sequence is 14 residues long. CDR1 and CDR2 (germline): MDHEN, SYDVKM. CDR3 sequence reads: CASKGYPAGNEQFF. Written as DNA, the CDR3 is TGTGCCAGCAAAGGGTACCCCGCGGGCAATGAGCAGTTCTTC.

The chain is built from TRBV19 and TRBJ1-5; perhaps TRBD1 as D (6 bases). Germline V gives CDR1 LNHDA, CDR2 SQIVND (reference sequence). Trimming removed 5 bases at V and 0 bases at J, with 11 bases between. The CDR3 extends over 15 amino acids. The CDR3 nucleotides read TGTGCCAGTAGTTCGGCAGGGGATAGCAATCAGCCCCAGCATTTT. This translates into CASSSAGDSNQPQHF.

The chain links TRBV20-1 to TRBJ2-7; 7 bases align to TRBD1. J lost 2 bases, V lost 3 bases, and 4 bases had no gene match. This CDR3 region has 13 residues. CDR1 is DFQATT, CDR2 SNEGSKA, per germline (reference sequence). The CDR3 protein is CSASFGTAYEQYF. The CDR3 DNA sequence: TGCAGTGCTAGTTTTGGGACAGCCTACGAGCAGTACTTC.

The chain uses TRBV3-1 (or the pseudogene TRBV3-2) and TRBJ1-6; a possible D gene is TRBD1 (6 bases). Germline-derived CDR1 and CDR2 are LGHDT and YNNKEL (reference sequence). V lost 4 bases, J lost 4 bases, and 8 bases lay in between. The CDR3 spans 14 residues. The CDR3 spells CASSPDRYNSPLHF. The CDR3 DNA sequence: TGTGCCAGCAGCCCCGACAGGTATAATTCACCCCTCCACTTT.

The rearrangement links TRBV6-2 or TRBV6-3 to TRBJ2-2; the D gene is possibly TRBD2 (6 bases). CDR1 is MNHEY and CDR2 is SVGEGT in the germline V gene. This CDR3 has 19 residues. Deletions cut 5 bases from V and 6 bases from J, with 28 bases between. This CDR3 is CASSPRGQGRASGAGELFF. CDR3 sequence (DNA): TGTGCCAGCAGTCCACGCGGGCAGGGACGGGCTTCGGGAGCCGGGGAGCTGTTTTTT.

This chain's CDR3 is CASSGLKGTQYF. The DNA of the CDR3 is TGTGCCAGTAGTGGGTTAAAGGGGACCCAGTACTTC. The rearrangement links TRBV19 to TRBJ2-5; no definite D call. The germline CDR1 and CDR2 sequences are LNHDA and SQIVND (reference sequence). V was clipped by 5 bases and J by 7 bases, with 11 bases between them. This CDR3 contains 12 residues. Using reference TRBV19 and TRBJ2-5 for the parts outside the CDR3, the full variable domain is DGGITQSPKYLFRKEGQNVTLSCEQNLNHDAMYWYRQDPGQGLRLIYYSQIVNDFQKGDIAEGYSVSREKKESFPLTVTSAQKNPTAFYLCASSGLKGTQYFGPGTRLLVL.

The chain uses TRBV6-2 or TRBV6-3 and TRBJ2-2; D ambiguous. The germline V gene encodes CDR1 MNHEY and CDR2 SVGEGT. The V gene lost 4 bases and the J gene lost 6 bases, with 9 bases spanning the gap. The CDR3 has 13 residues. The CDR3 here is CASSSALSGELFF. CDR3 DNA: TGTGCCAGCAGTTCTGCCCTCTCCGGGGAGCTGTTTTTT.

In this sample, this clone turned up once. Being one base from a much bigger clone, this may be a read error. This rearrangement joins TRBV13 to TRBJ1-6, with a tentative D call TRBD1 (6 bases). V lost 1 base and J 15 bases, leaving 22 bases between the germline ends. Germline CDR1 PRHDT, CDR2 FYEKMQ (reference sequence). The CDR3 loop spans 16 amino acids. Here the CDR3 DNA reads TGTGCCAGCAGCTTAGTGCTGGGACACCCCATAGGGGTCCTCCACTTT. It yields the protein CASSLVLGHPIGVLHF.

This rearrangement joins TRBV6-5 to TRBJ1-3; TRBD1 is a possible D gene (6 bases). The CDR3 sequence is 14 residues long. Germline CDR1 reads MNHEY; CDR2 reads SVGAGI. Trimming stripped 5 bases from V and 4 bases from J, with 12 bases between. CDR3 sequence reads: CASSRGTPGNTIYF. Here the CDR3 DNA reads TGTGCCAGCAGTCGGGGGACACCCGGAAACACCATATATTTT.

J is TRBJ1-2 and V is TRBV5-6, with D unresolved. V was shortened by 5 bases and J by 0 bases, with 11 bases between the two germline ends. Germline CDR1 and CDR2: SGHDT and YYEEEE. This CDR3 comprises 14 residues. The CDR3 sequence: CASRDRVTNYGYTF. The CDR3, as DNA: TGTGCCAGCAGAGACCGAGTTACTAACTATGGCTACACCTTC.

CDR3 protein: CASSQDDQPQHF. The DNA of the CDR3 is TGTGCCAGCAGCCAAGATGATCAGCCCCAGCATTTT. The rearrangement links TRBV3-1 (or the pseudogene TRBV3-2) to TRBJ1-5; D not certain. CDR1 and CDR2 (germline): LGHDT, YNNKEL (reference sequence). CDR3 length equals 12 residues. V was trimmed by 0 bases and J by 5 bases, leaving 2 bases between them.

The chain recombines TRBV7-2 with TRBJ2-3; D remains ambiguous. The germline V gene encodes CDR1 SGHTA and CDR2 FQGNSA. The CDR3 is made up of 14 amino acids. V lost 5 bases and J 6 bases, leaving 15 bases between the germline ends. CDR3 nucleotides: TGTGCCAGCAGCCTACCTGAGTGGCACGATACGCAGTATTTT. Translation: CASSLPEWHDTQYF.

This chain joins TRBV5-5 and TRBJ2-1; D remains unclear. Germline V lookup: CDR1 SGHKS, CDR2 YYEKEE (reference sequence). Between the trimmed V and J ends, which lost 0 bases and 7 bases, there was a span of 8 bases. This CDR3 is 13 amino acids long. The CDR3 sequence is CASSLGSRNEQFF. CDR3 in DNA: TGTGCCAGCAGCTTGGGCTCGAGAAATGAGCAGTTCTTC.

On this clone: One junction end disagrees with the germline gene, perhaps due to a read error. The rearrangement links TRBV28 to TRBJ2-2; D may correspond to TRBD1 or TRBD2 (5 bases each). This CDR3 contains 17 residues. CDR1 is MDHEN and CDR2 is SYDVKM in the germline V gene. The DNA of the CDR3 is TGTGCCAGCAGTTTTGTGGGGATCGGGGCGAACGCCGGGGAGCTGTTTTTT. Translating gives CASSFVGIGANAGELFF. Full variable domain (missing parts from reference TRBV28 and TRBJ2-2): DVKVTQSSRYLVKRTGEKVFLECVQDMDHENMFWYRQDPGLGLRLIYFSYDVKMKEKGDIPEGYSVSREKKERFSLILESASTNQTSMYLCASSFVGIGANAGELFFGEGSRLTVL.

Only one count was recorded for this clone. The V gene is TRBV28, the J gene TRBJ2-1; TRBD2 agrees at 10 bases. The ends lost 3 bases at V and 7 bases at J; junction bases unmatched: 12. The CDR3 has 17 amino acids. CDR1 is MDHEN and CDR2 is SYDVKM in the germline V gene. CDR3 nucleotides: TGTGCCAGCAGTTTGTCTAGCGGGAGCCTGTTGGGGAATGAGCAGTTCTTC. This sequence encodes CASSLSSGSLLGNEQFF.

J is TRBJ2-7 and V is TRBV7-2, with no clear D. This CDR3 has 13 residues. The V and J ends lost 5 bases and 7 bases respectively, with 15 bases between them. CDR1 is SGHTA and CDR2 is FQGNSA in the germline V gene. The CDR3 here is CASSLDTLREQYF. CDR3 DNA: TGTGCCAGCAGCCTAGACACTCTACGGGAGCAGTACTTC.

The rearrangement joins TRBV7-6 to TRBJ2-4, with TRBD2 as a possible D gene (6 bases). V was shortened by 5 bases and J by 13 bases, with 15 bases between the two germline ends. Germline CDR1 reads SGHVS; CDR2 reads FNYEAQ. CDR3 length: 12 amino acids. This chain's CDR3 is CASSPGGSSQYF. The CDR3 region has the DNA TGTGCCAGCAGCCCCGGAGGGAGTTCCCAGTACTTC.

This chain uses TRBV27 with TRBJ2-3; D uncertain. Deletions cut 7 bases from V and 5 bases from J, with 10 bases between. The CDR3 spans 12 residues. Germline values: CDR1 MNHEY, CDR2 SMNVEV (reference sequence). The CDR3 region has the DNA TGTGCCAGCAAAACGGGCGGAGATACGCAGTATTTT. It encodes CASKTGGDTQYF.